This T cell receptor beta chain derives from a study of blood T cell repertoires in COVID-19. About the study: Spain, Italy and the United States supplied samples that represented acute and convalescent COVID-19. Nucleic acid was either cDNA or gDNA, and it came from T cells, B-cell-depleted T cells, or PBMCs.

Original methodology: It was from reference gene primer amplification that nucleated cell counts were estimated. Sequenced by immunoSEQ multiplex PCR; TCRdb stores in-frame clones only, minus some. For V, J and clone size, that table is used; D and trimming come from the DNA. Of 120,000 or so clones in the sample, 76% were seen once. V was clipped by 4 bases and J by 2 bases, with 14 bases between them. The CDR3 has 15 amino acids. CDR1 and CDR2 from the germline V gene are MNHEY and SVGAGI. The sample was peripheral blood. The chain recombines TRBV6-5 with TRBJ1-2; D is possibly TRBD1 (6 bases). This TCR derives from a woman of 80 years or more with acute or convalescent COVID-19. This CDR3 is CASSSYKQGNYGYTF. The CDR3, as DNA: TGTGCCAGCAGTTCCTACAAACAGGGAAACTATGGCTACACCTTC.